This entry features one T cell receptor (beta chain) sequence. The antigen is unknown. No infections or other immune events were documented during collection. The source of the sample is a study of identifying expanded T cells in peripheral blood. Study findings and constraints: Differentially abundant clones: around 1.2 between replicates, approximately 15 at about 13 days, around 20 at four. Clone count variance between roughly 2-week samples rose with total template count.

Produced via immunoSEQ multiplex PCR; TCRdb's table is partial and in-frame only. Among 65,000 to 95,000 clones, roughly 84% were seen once, and the ten largest hold around 20%. The germline V gene has CDR1 MNHEY and CDR2 SVGAGI. V was pared by 6 bases and J by 1 base, with 9 bases between. The length of the CDR3 is 13 residues. The clonotype originates from a person between 18 and 75 years old in good health. Sequenced: blood. The V call is TRBV6-5, the J call TRBJ2-5; no firm D call. This CDR3 is CASSRKRQETQYF. The CDR3 DNA reads TGTGCCAGCAGCCGTAAACGCCAAGAGACCCAGTACTTC.